These 27 T cell receptor beta chains originate from one sample sequenced in a study of T cells in Graves' hyperthyroidism and ophthalmopathy. TCR beta CDR3 sequences were amplified from RNA transcripts. HTBI primers were the set used in a first-round RT-PCR of the TCR CDR3. From the multiplex PCR reads, TCRdb called clonotypes with MiXCR, one entry per CDR3 protein. The repertoire holds around 340,000 distinct CDR3 sequences, with 16% as singletons. The sequencing sample was made of blood. Source of these receptors: a man aged 30 to 39 with Graves' hyperthyroidism.

The chain joins TRBV11-2 to TRBJ2-1, with 9 bases matching TRBD1. Trimming cost V 8 bases and J 5 bases; bases outside gene matches: 13. The CDR3 loop spans 16 amino acids. CDR1 is SGHAT and CDR2 is FQNNGV in the germline V gene. The CDR3 sequence: CASSPTGTGLHNEQFF. CDR3 DNA: TGTGCCAGCTCACCCACAGGGACAGGGCTGCACAATGAGCAGTTCTTC.

The chain has TRBV3-1 and TRBJ2-1, with 10 nucleotides matching TRBD2. CDR1 LGHDT and CDR2 YNNKEL come from the germline V gene (reference sequence). The CDR3 runs to 16 residues. J gave up 7 bases and V 4 bases, and 10 bases lay outside the gene matches. The DNA of the CDR3 is TGTGCCAGCAGCCCCTCCGAGGTAGCGGGAGGTAATGAGCAGTTCTTC. It yields the protein CASSPSEVAGGNEQFF.

This clonotype showed up many times. J is TRBJ2-7 and V is TRBV28; no clear D. Germline V gives CDR1 MDHEN, CDR2 SYDVKM. V was clipped by 5 bases and J by 3 bases, with 14 bases between them. This CDR3 has 14 residues. The CDR3 nucleotides read TGTGCCAGCAGTACCGAAGAAGCTTTCTACGAGCAGTACTTC. Its protein is CASSTEEAFYEQYF.

This clonotype occurred many times. The gene calls are TRBV12-3 or TRBV12-4 and TRBJ1-2; D not certain. V was trimmed by 4 bases and J by 5 bases, leaving 14 bases between them. This CDR3 is 14 amino acids long. CDR3 sequence reads: CASSSLWKGYGYTF. CDR3 nucleotides: TGTGCCAGCAGTTCACTGTGGAAAGGGTATGGCTACACCTTC.

Many counts were recorded for this clonotype. V gene TRBV11-3 combines with J gene TRBJ2-3; no clear D gene. V lost 1 base and J 10 bases, leaving 9 bases between the germline ends. CDR3 size: 12 residues. Germline V lookup: CDR1 SGHNT, CDR2 YENEEA. CDR3 nucleotide sequence: TGTGCCAGCAGCTTAGTAGGGATAGCGCAGTATTTT. This encodes CASSLVGIAQYF.

This clonotype was counted once. The V and J genes are TRBV28 and TRBJ1-5; perhaps TRBD1 as D (5 bases). CDR1 is MDHEN and CDR2 is SYDVKM in the germline V gene. V was trimmed by 1 base and J by 0 bases, leaving 16 bases between them. The CDR3 contains 18 residues. The CDR3 coding sequence is TGTGCCAGCAGTTTATTCCCCTTGGAAGGGGCTAGCAATCAGCCCCAGCATTTT. Translating it yields CASSLFPLEGASNQPQHF.

As regards this clonotype: It is likely a read error, because the conserved phenylalanine at the end of the CDR3 is missing. The rearrangement joins TRBV14 to TRBJ1-5, with TRBD1 as a possible D gene (5 bases). This CDR3 region has 15 residues. Germline V gene lookup returns CDR1 SGHDN and CDR2 FVKESK. V was shortened by 0 bases and J by 2 bases, with 8 bases between the two germline ends. The chain's CDR3 is CASSQDRDGNQPQHL. The CDR3 nucleotides read TGTGCCAGCAGCCAAGACAGGGACGGCAATCAGCCCCAGCATCTT.

This clonotype was seen many times. The gene calls are TRBV5-1 and TRBJ2-1; 7 bases match TRBD2. J was trimmed by 3 bases and V by 3 bases; bases with no gene match: 9. This CDR3 is 16 amino acids long. Germline CDR1 and CDR2: SGHRS and YFSETQ. The CDR3 here is CASSSMLAEFYNEQFF. Written as DNA, the CDR3 is TGCGCCAGCAGCTCAATGCTAGCGGAGTTCTACAATGAGCAGTTCTTC. The full variable domain, in which reference TRBV5-1 and TRBJ2-1 provide the parts outside the CDR3, is KAGVTQTPRYLIKTRGQQVTLSCSPISGHRSVSWYQQTPGQGLQFLFEYFSETQRNKGNFPGRFSGRQFSNSRSEMNVSTLELGDSALYLCASSSMLAEFYNEQFFGPGTRLTVL.

In its sample, this clonotype was seen a few times. CDR3 in amino acids: CSVLTRSTYEQYF. The CDR3 coding sequence is TGCAGTGTACTGACACGTTCGACCTACGAGCAGTACTTC. This sequence joins TRBV20-1 and TRBJ2-7; D gene ambiguous. The V gene lost 7 bases and the J gene lost 2 bases, with 15 bases spanning the gap. This CDR3 has 13 amino acids. Per germline, CDR1 DFQATT and CDR2 SNEGSKA (reference sequence).

There are a few counts of this clonotype. Here the CDR3 DNA reads TGTGCCAGCAGCTCGGGACTAGCGCTGAGTCGGGGGGAGCTGTTTTTT. Encoded protein: CASSSGLALSRGELFF. This chain joins TRBV7-9 and TRBJ2-2, with 10 bases aligning to TRBD2. The junction had 10 bases not matched to a gene; V was cut back by 4 bases and J by 8 bases. The CDR3 totals 16 residues. Germline values: CDR1 SEHNR, CDR2 FQNEAQ (reference sequence).

This clonotype was counted a few times. The chain links TRBV12-3 or TRBV12-4 to TRBJ2-1; unclear D gene. Between the trimmed V and J ends, which lost 3 bases and 12 bases, there was a span of 12 bases. This CDR3 region has 12 residues. The CDR3 sequence: CASSLGTIGQFF. CDR3 in DNA: TGTGCCAGCAGTTTGGGTACTATCGGGCAGTTCTTC.

V usage is TRBV19 and J usage is TRBJ1-5; D is possibly TRBD1 (5 bases). V was pared by 0 bases and J by 4 bases, with 16 bases between. Germline CDR1 reads LNHDA; CDR2 reads SQIVND (reference sequence). The CDR3 totals 17 residues. The CDR3 is CASSIDLRGEPNQPQHF. The CDR3 region has the DNA TGTGCCAGTAGTATAGACCTTAGAGGGGAGCCTAATCAGCCCCAGCATTTT. Variable domain in full (rest from reference TRBV19 and TRBJ1-5): DGGITQSPKYLFRKEGQNVTLSCEQNLNHDAMYWYRQDPGQGLRLIYYSQIVNDFQKGDIAEGYSVSREKKESFPLTVTSAQKNPTAFYLCASSIDLRGEPNQPQHFGDGTRLSIL.

This clonotype was picked up a small number of times. The V gene is TRBV6-6, the J gene TRBJ1-2; no firm D call. The CDR3 consists of 16 residues. Germline CDR1 and CDR2: MNHNY and SVGAGI (reference sequence). Trimming removed 0 bases from V and 4 bases from J, with 15 bases in between. The CDR3 DNA reads as TGTGCCAGCAGTTACTCTATAGCAGACTCTTCCTATGGCTACACCTTC. It yields the protein CASSYSIADSSYGYTF.

This clonotype was seen ten or more times. CDR3 residues: CSAQGGFEEGNYEQYF. The CDR3 region has the DNA TGCAGCGCCCAAGGGGGGTTCGAAGAGGGAAACTACGAGCAGTACTTC. The chain employs TRBV29-1 and TRBJ2-7; the D gene could be TRBD1 or TRBD2 (6 bases each). Trimming removed 7 bases from V and 3 bases from J, with 25 bases in between. This CDR3 is built from 16 residues. CDR1 is SQVTM, CDR2 ANQGSEA, per germline.

Only a few counts were recorded for this clonotype. A much larger clone sits a single nucleotide away, making a read error possible. The chain combines TRBV11-2 with TRBJ2-7; a weak D match, TRBD1 (6 bases). The CDR3 spans 14 residues. Germline assignment: CDR1 SGHAT and CDR2 FQNNGV. Trimming removed 5 bases from V and 1 base from J, with 12 bases in between. The CDR3 protein is CASSPTGYSYEQYF. The CDR3 DNA reads TGTGCCAGCAGCCCAACAGGGTATTCCTACGAGCAGTACTTC.

This clonotype was seen more than once but under ten times. The rearrangement links TRBV7-2 to TRBJ1-1; D may be TRBD1 (5 bases). V gave up 2 bases and J gave up 7 bases, with 17 bases separating them. The CDR3 is 15 residues long. The germline gives CDR1 SGHTA, CDR2 FQGNSA. DNA of the CDR3: TGTGCCAGCAGCTTAAGGTTCAGGGAAGTTGGTGAAGCTTTCTTT. This encodes CASSLRFREVGEAFF.

This clonotype showed up many times. At one end, the junction sequence differs from germline, possibly due to a read error. The CDR3, as DNA: TGTGCTTGGACAGGAGCTAACTATGGCTACACCTTC. This codes for CAWTGANYGYTF. V is TRBV30 and J is TRBJ1-2, with 7 bases aligning to TRBD1. The CDR3 runs to 12 residues. Germline values: CDR1 GTSNPN, CDR2 SVGIG (reference sequence).

This clonotype appeared many times. This CDR3 reads CASTPGQGGIQYF. The CDR3 region has the DNA TGTGCCAGCACCCCAGGACAGGGGGGAATTCAGTACTTC. The chain links TRBV28 to TRBJ2-4, with 10 bases identical to TRBD1. There are 13 residues in the CDR3. CDR1 is MDHEN and CDR2 is SYDVKM in the germline V gene. Trimming cost V 7 bases and J 10 bases; bases outside gene matches: 7.

The V gene is TRBV7-2, the J gene TRBJ2-5, with 13 positions matching TRBD2. The CDR3 sequence is 19 residues long. Germline values: CDR1 SGHTA, CDR2 FQGNSA. Germline trimming cut 1 base from V and 3 bases from J; bases unmatched to any gene: 11. In nucleotides, the CDR3 is TGTGCCAGCAGCTTAGACCGGACTAGCGGGAGTCTCCTTGAAGAGACCCAGTACTTC. This encodes CASSLDRTSGSLLEETQYF.

This clonotype was seen more than once but under ten times. The V and J genes are TRBV11-1 and TRBJ1-4; 9 nucleotides match TRBD1. Trimming at V came to 5 bases and at J to 4 bases, leaving 8 bases not matched to a gene. Germline CDR1 reads SGHAT; CDR2 reads FQDESV (reference sequence). This CDR3 comprises 16 residues. The CDR3: CASSRGTGLLNEKLFF. In DNA form, the CDR3 reads TGTGCCAGCAGCCGCGGGACAGGGCTCCTTAATGAAAAACTGTTTTTT.

This clonotype came up many times. J is TRBJ2-1 and V is TRBV20-1; D ambiguous. This CDR3 is 15 amino acids long. Germline V gene data show CDR1 as DFQATT and CDR2 as SNEGSKA (reference sequence). The V and J ends lost 3 bases and 4 bases respectively, with 16 bases between them. The CDR3: CSASSGPLLYNEQFF. CDR3 coding DNA: TGCAGTGCTAGCAGTGGACCTCTACTTTACAATGAGCAGTTCTTC.

Remarks on this clonotype: This clone may be a read error of a much larger clone one base away. The chain uses TRBV24-1 and TRBJ2-7; D is perhaps TRBD2 (6 bases). CDR3 length: 14 residues. Germline CDR1 is KGHDR and CDR2 is SFDVKD. The CDR3 protein is CATSDQTRSYERYF. For the CDR3, the DNA is TGTGCCACCAGTGATCAGACTAGAAGCTACGAGCGGTACTTC.

In its sample, this clonotype was seen many times. The rearrangement joins TRBV30 to TRBJ2-1, with no clear D. This CDR3 region has 17 residues. Per the germline V gene, CDR1 is GTSNPN and CDR2 is SVGIG (reference sequence). V was pared by 0 bases and J by 4 bases, with 19 bases between. In nucleotides, the CDR3 is TGTGCCTGGAGTGTAGGCTTAGGCCTACCCCTATACAATGAGCAGTTCTTC. Translating it yields CAWSVGLGLPLYNEQFF. Full variable domain (remainder filled in from reference TRBV30 and TRBJ2-1): SQTIHQWPATLVQPVGSPLSLECTVEGTSNPNLYWYRQAAGRGLQLLFYSVGIGQISSEVPQNLSASRPQDRQFILSSKKLLLSDSGFYLCAWSVGLGLPLYNEQFFGPGTRLTVL.

This clonotype was counted many times. The rearrangement joins TRBV28 to TRBJ1-6, with TRBD1 matching over 8 bases. The V gene's germline CDR1 is MDHEN and CDR2 SYDVKM. Trimming took 5 bases from V and 7 from J; bases not matched to a gene: 7. The length of the CDR3 is 15 residues. The CDR3 sequence: CASSRLTGENSPLHF. The CDR3 DNA is TGTGCCAGCAGTCGCCTGACAGGGGAGAATTCACCCCTCCACTTT.

Ten or more counts support this clonotype. The chain carries TRBV7-9 and TRBJ1-2, with D uncertain. The CDR3 runs 15 residues. V lost 1 base and J lost 2, with 11 bases in between. Germline values: CDR1 SEHNR, CDR2 FQNEAQ (reference sequence). In nucleotides, the CDR3 is TGTGCCAGCAGCTTAGGTGCTGACCCAAACTATGGCTACACCTTC. Translated: CASSLGADPNYGYTF.

This chain connects TRBV19 to TRBJ2-3, with D tentatively TRBD2 (5 bases). With 5 bases removed from V and 0 bases from J, the gap between germline ends came to 18 bases. This CDR3 has 17 residues. Per germline, CDR1 LNHDA and CDR2 SQIVND (reference sequence). Written as DNA, the CDR3 is TGTGCCAGTAGTGTCGATACGGGGAGTTGGAGCACAGATACGCAGTATTTT. Translation gives CASSVDTGSWSTDTQYF.

This clonotype was seen a few times. The chain links TRBV29-1 to TRBJ2-7, with TRBD2 as a possible D gene (6 bases). The CDR3 runs to 13 residues. CDR1 and CDR2 (germline): SQVTM, ANQGSEA. V lost 7 bases to trimming and J lost 2 bases, with 15 bases between them. The CDR3 bases are TGCAGCGGCCGGTCTAGCGAAACCTACGAGCAGTACTTC. This encodes CSGRSSETYEQYF.